The clone carrying this T cell receptor (beta chain) has a count of ten or more. Its antigen is as yet unknown. The data derive from a study of T cells in Graves' hyperthyroidism and ophthalmopathy. Overall study results and limits: Expanded thyroid clonotypes (above 0.001) were mostly also found in blood.

The CDR3 runs to 15 residues. CDR1 and CDR2 from the germline V gene are DFQATT and SNEGSKA (reference sequence). Germline trimming cut 6 bases from V and 3 bases from J; bases unmatched to any gene: 11. RNA transcripts provided the source from which TCR beta CDR3 regions were amplified. A set of HTBI primers served as the primers for a first-round RT-PCR of the TCR CDR3. TCRdb analysed the multiplex PCR reads with MiXCR anew, one entry per CDR3 protein. The sample yields around 340,000 distinct CDR3 sequences, roughly a fifth seen once. Sequencing was carried out using blood. The sequence was collected from a woman aged 50 to 65 with Graves' hyperthyroidism. This chain joins TRBV20-1 and TRBJ2-1, with 7 bases fitting TRBD2. As DNA, the CDR3 is TGCAGTGCCGCAGGGAGGGGATGGTACTACAATGAGCAGTTCTTC. Its translation: CSAAGRGWYYNEQFF.